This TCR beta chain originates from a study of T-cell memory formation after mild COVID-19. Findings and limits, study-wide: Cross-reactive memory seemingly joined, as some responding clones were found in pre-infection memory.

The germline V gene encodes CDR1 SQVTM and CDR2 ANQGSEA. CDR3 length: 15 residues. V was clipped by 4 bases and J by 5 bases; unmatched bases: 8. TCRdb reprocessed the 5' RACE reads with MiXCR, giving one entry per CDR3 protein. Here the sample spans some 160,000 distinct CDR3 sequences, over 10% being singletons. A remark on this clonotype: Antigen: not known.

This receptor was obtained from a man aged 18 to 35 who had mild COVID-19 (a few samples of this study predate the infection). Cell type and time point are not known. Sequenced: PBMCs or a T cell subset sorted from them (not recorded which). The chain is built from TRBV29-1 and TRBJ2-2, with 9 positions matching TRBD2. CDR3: CSVGGGGARTGELFF. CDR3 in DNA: TGCAGCGTTGGTGGCGGGGGGGCGAGGACCGGGGAGCTGTTTTTT.